The 6 T cell receptor beta chains given below trace back to one sample, sequenced in a study of blood T cell repertoires in COVID-19. The protocol was immunoSEQ multiplex PCR, while the TCRdb copy is restricted to in-frame clones and leaves out a portion. The table lists about 140,000 clones, more than 80% of them singletons. The sequenced sample was PBMCs or T cells enriched from blood (not recorded which). These TCRs come from a woman aged 18 to 35 who had been exposed to COVID-19.

The rearrangement links TRBV19 to TRBJ1-2; the match to TRBD1 covers 8 bases. The CDR3 has 15 amino acids. With 3 bases clipped from V and 7 bases from J, the junction kept 10 bases outside the gene matches. Germline-derived CDR1 and CDR2 are LNHDA and SQIVND (reference sequence). The chain's CDR3 is CASSISGDRGRGYTF. The DNA for the CDR3 is TGTGCCAGTAGTATTTCGGGAGACAGGGGTCGTGGCTACACCTTC.

The chain uses TRBV5-1 and TRBJ2-5, with TRBD2 as a possible D gene (6 bases). The length of the CDR3 is 16 residues. Germline-derived CDR1 and CDR2 are SGHRS and YFSETQ. Trimming took 0 bases from V and 5 from J, leaving 17 bases between them. The CDR3 DNA sequence: TGCGCCAGCAGCTTGGGGTCGGGGGACCTACGGGAGACCCAGTACTTC. Translating it yields CASSLGSGDLRETQYF.

DNA of the CDR3: TGTGCCATCACTGGACAGTTTAGCTATGGCTACACCTTC. Protein product: CAITGQFSYGYTF. V usage is TRBV10-3 and J usage is TRBJ1-2, with D possibly TRBD1 on 6 matching bases. Per the germline V gene, CDR1 is ENHRY and CDR2 is SYGVKD. Trimming removed 7 bases at V and 4 bases at J, with 13 bases between. The CDR3 is made up of 13 amino acids.

J is TRBJ2-1 and V is TRBV2, with D perhaps matching TRBD1 (5 bases). Trimming pared 6 bases from V and 6 bases from J, leaving 12 bases between. The CDR3 consists of 13 residues. Germline assignment: CDR1 SNHLY and CDR2 FYNNEI. The CDR3 region has the DNA TGTGCCAGCAGCGCTACAGGCCCCAATGAGCAGTTCTTC. Amino acids: CASSATGPNEQFF.

The chain couples TRBV4-3 to TRBJ2-5; D not certain. The V gene lost 1 base and the J gene lost 1 base, with 4 bases spanning the gap. From germline, CDR1 is LGHNA and CDR2 YSLEER. This CDR3 region has 13 residues. The CDR3 is CASSQGVQETQYF. The CDR3 bases are TGCGCCAGCAGCCAAGGCGTCCAAGAGACCCAGTACTTC.

The chain carries TRBV7-2 and TRBJ1-1; possible D gene TRBD1, 5 bases. Germline assignment: CDR1 SGHTA and CDR2 FQGNSA. The ends were cut back, 3 bases at V and 4 bases at J, with 9 bases in the middle. The CDR3 length is 13 residues. The CDR3: CASSLGGSTEAFF. The CDR3 DNA follows: TGTGCCAGCAGCTTGGGGGGATCCACTGAAGCTTTCTTT. Full variable domain (remainder filled in from reference TRBV7-2 and TRBJ1-1): GAGVSQSPSNKVTEKGKDVELRCDPISGHTALYWYRQSLGQGLEFLIYFQGNSAPDKSGLPSDRFSAERTGGSVSTLTIQRTQQEDSAVYLCASSLGGSTEAFFGQGTRLTVV.